The following is a T cell receptor beta chain sequence with its context. What it recognizes is unknown. The germline gives CDR1 DFQATT, CDR2 SNEGSKA (reference sequence). This CDR3 has 16 amino acids. The ends lost 4 bases at V and 2 bases at J; junction bases unmatched: 13. Each donor supplied 7.5 to 10 milliliters of peripheral blood. The source of the sample is a study of blood T cells in healthy people across ages. Study background: Every two T cells gave about one barcoded beta molecule via template switching.

Study-level findings and limits: The unsorted PBMCs prevented any conclusive comparison of naive versus antigen-experienced cells.

Next came a second PCR, run for about 7 to 12 cycles, which used a sample-barcoded 5' primer along with a J-beta primer mix. Each cDNA molecule was tagged by a template-switch adaptor with 12 random nucleotides. TCRdb used MiXCR to reprocess the 5' RACE reads, holding one entry per CDR3 protein. The table has 580,000 or so distinct CDR3 sequences, around 50% seen once; the top ten hold around 24%. This TCR derives from a man older than 75 in good health. This sequence joins TRBV20-1 and TRBJ2-7; 8 bases map to TRBD1. Sequencing input: blood. The CDR3 here is CSATGTGSSLPYEQYF. For the CDR3, the DNA is TGCAGTGCTACAGGGACAGGCTCTAGTCTCCCCTACGAGCAGTACTTC.